The 27 T cell receptor beta chains presented below share a single source sample, sequenced in a study of CD8+ T cells in alopecia areata. RNA extraction was followed by reverse transcription into cDNA, which acted as the sequencing template. The table came from immunoSEQ multiplex PCR; TCRdb's copy has only in-frame clones and leaves some out. The table lists about 100,000 clones, roughly 45% of them singletons, with around 20% in the top ten. Stated treatment: oral pan-JAK inhibitor, 5-10 mg twice daily. Sequences were derived from CD8+ T cells sorted from blood, sampled at week 24, from a patient treated with tofacitinib. The receptors come from a human donor with alopecia areata.

The chain recombines TRBV5-1 with TRBJ2-1, with 10 bases lining up with TRBD2. The length of the CDR3 is 19 residues. The V and J ends lost 0 bases and 5 bases, in that order; junction bases with no gene match: 14. Per germline, CDR1 SGHRS and CDR2 YFSETQ. The CDR3 DNA sequence: TGCGCCAGCAGCTTGGGGCTAGCGGGAGTGTATTCGGTGGACAATGAGCAGTTCTTC. This encodes CASSLGLAGVYSVDNEQFF.

The V and J genes are TRBV4-2 and TRBJ2-7; perhaps TRBD1 as D (5 bases). V gave up 0 bases and J gave up 6 bases, with 15 bases separating them. CDR1 is LGHNA, CDR2 YNFKEQ, per germline. The length of the CDR3 is 15 residues. The CDR3 sequence: CASSQELLGATEQYF. The CDR3 DNA reads TGTGCCAGCAGCCAAGAACTCTTAGGGGCTACCGAGCAGTACTTC.

V is TRBV27 and J is TRBJ2-5, with a tentative D call TRBD2 (5 bases). This CDR3 has 15 amino acids. Trimming shortened V by 5 bases and J by 5 bases, and 18 bases separated the two germline ends. The germline V gene encodes CDR1 MNHEY and CDR2 SMNVEV (reference sequence). CDR3 DNA sequence: TGTGCCAGCAGTGCAACTAGAGTCGGTCTCGAGACCCAGTACTTC. This translates into CASSATRVGLETQYF.

This clone was detected a few times. The CDR3 protein is CASSRGQGHETQYF. For the CDR3, the DNA is TGTGCCAGTAGTAGGGGACAGGGTCATGAGACCCAGTACTTC. The chain joins TRBV19 to TRBJ2-5; TRBD1 aligns across 9 bases. The ends lost 4 bases at V and 5 bases at J; junction bases unmatched: 5. Germline values: CDR1 LNHDA, CDR2 SQIVND (reference sequence). The CDR3 is 14 residues long.

In DNA form, the CDR3 reads TGTGCCAGCAGCGGCCGGGATACGCAGTATTTT. Its protein is CASSGRDTQYF. The chain joins TRBV9 to TRBJ2-3, with D unclear. This CDR3 contains 11 residues. Looked up from germline, CDR1 is SGDLS and CDR2 is YYNGEE. The V and J ends lost 3 bases and 6 bases respectively, with 5 bases between them. The whole variable domain, filled in from reference TRBV9 and TRBJ2-3, reads DSGVTQTPKHLITATGQRVTLRCSPRSGDLSVYWYQQSLDQGLQFLIQYYNGEERAKGNILERFSAQQFPDLHSELNLSSLELGDSALYFCASSGRDTQYFGPGTRLTVL.

This clone was recorded a few times. One junction end disagrees with the germline gene, perhaps due to a read error. The chain recombines TRBV29-1 with TRBJ2-7; D is undetermined. Germline lookup yields CDR1 SQVTM and CDR2 ANQGSEA. This CDR3 is built from 12 residues. The CDR3 sequence: CSVKDNSYEQYF. For the CDR3, the DNA is TGCAGCGTTAAAGACAACTCCTACGAGCAGTACTTC.

The rearrangement links TRBV14 to TRBJ2-5; TRBD2 is a possible D gene (6 bases). CDR1 and CDR2 from the germline V gene are SGHDN and FVKESK. Trimming shortened V by 1 base and J by 4 bases, and 13 bases separated the two germline ends. CDR3 size: 15 residues. The CDR3 sequence: CASSQGTARGETQYF. For the CDR3, the DNA is TGTGCCAGCAGCCAAGGAACGGCGCGGGGAGAGACCCAGTACTTC.

The chain uses TRBV5-4 and TRBJ2-3; D call uncertain. The CDR3 is 17 amino acids. Trimming left V 1 base short and J 4 bases short, with 19 bases between. CDR1 and CDR2 (germline): SGHNT, YYREEE (reference sequence). The CDR3 DNA sequence: TGTGCCAGCAGCTTGACCTACGGACGACCGGGCTCAGATACGCAGTATTTT. It codes for CASSLTYGRPGSDTQYF.

This chain links TRBV18 with TRBJ2-2, with TRBD1 identical over 9 bases. Per the germline V gene, CDR1 is KGHSH and CDR2 is LQKENI. The CDR3 has 17 amino acids. Unmatched junction bases numbered 8, after V lost 3 bases and J lost 3 bases. The CDR3 here is CASSPKGQGGDTGELFF. The CDR3 coding sequence is TGTGCCAGCTCACCGAAGGGACAGGGAGGTGACACCGGGGAGCTGTTTTTT.

V gene TRBV19 combines with J gene TRBJ2-2; D remains unclear. Deletions cut 2 bases from V and 6 bases from J, with 7 bases between. The germline gives CDR1 LNHDA, CDR2 SQIVND (reference sequence). The CDR3 runs to 13 residues. CDR3 in DNA: TGTGCCAGTAGTATAAAGGGCGCCGGGGAGCTGTTTTTT. It translates to CASSIKGAGELFF.

This clone has a single count. The gene calls are TRBV29-1 and TRBJ2-7; TRBD2 matches at 13 bases. Germline CDR1 is SQVTM and CDR2 is ANQGSEA. After removal of 6 bases from V and 3 bases from J, the junction contained 5 bases not matched to a gene. CDR3 length: 14 residues. CDR3 DNA: TGCAGCGTGGGACTAGCGGGACCCTTCTACGAGCAGTACTTC. Its protein product is CSVGLAGPFYEQYF.

In its sample, this clone was seen a few times. The chain recombines TRBV29-1 with TRBJ2-1; a weak D match, TRBD2 (6 bases). Trimming removed 5 bases from V and 6 bases from J, with 20 bases in between. CDR3 size: 15 residues. Per germline, CDR1 SQVTM and CDR2 ANQGSEA. In nucleotides, the CDR3 is TGCAGCGTTACCACCGGACTAAGAGAGGGCAATGAGCAGTTCTTC. Translating it yields CSVTTGLREGNEQFF.

The chain has TRBV27 and TRBJ2-1; tentatively, D is TRBD2 (5 bases). Trimming removed 6 bases from V and 12 bases from J, with 12 bases in between. This CDR3 is built from 11 residues. Germline V gene sequence: CDR1 MNHEY, CDR2 SMNVEV (reference sequence). CDR3 loop: CASSGGAVQFF. In DNA form, the CDR3 reads TGTGCCAGCAGCGGCGGAGCGGTGCAGTTCTTC.

This clone was recorded a few times. This chain connects TRBV29-1 to TRBJ2-7, with D perhaps being TRBD1 or TRBD2 (5 bases each). Trimming cost V 4 bases and J 0 bases, with 10 bases left between them. Germline CDR1 reads SQVTM; CDR2 reads ANQGSEA. This CDR3 spans 13 amino acids. For the CDR3, the DNA is TGCAGCGTTGTTGAGAGGGGCTCCTACGAGCAGTACTTC. This sequence encodes CSVVERGSYEQYF.

This clone was recorded once. The genes are TRBV30 and TRBJ2-5; D possibly uses TRBD1 or TRBD2 (5 bases each). Germline V gene lookup returns CDR1 GTSNPN and CDR2 SVGIG (reference sequence). The CDR3 runs to 11 residues. Trimming took off 5 bases at V and 10 bases at J, with 14 bases between the two ends. In nucleotides, the CDR3 is TGTGCCTGGGAGGGGACCGAGGACCAGTACTTC. This encodes CAWEGTEDQYF.

This clone was seen a handful of times. The chain has TRBV11-2 and TRBJ1-4; no clear D gene. The CDR3 consists of 14 residues. Germline V gene sequence: CDR1 SGHAT, CDR2 FQNNGV. Between the trimmed V and J ends, which lost 5 bases and 7 bases, there was a span of 14 bases. The CDR3 loop is CASSTASKPEKLFF. CDR3 bases: TGTGCCAGCAGCACGGCCTCAAAACCTGAAAAACTGTTTTTT.

This clone appeared a single time. V is TRBV29-1 and J is TRBJ2-7; tentatively, D is TRBD1 (6 bases). Germline CDR1 is SQVTM and CDR2 is ANQGSEA. This CDR3 has 13 amino acids. Trimming took off 1 base at V and 0 bases at J, with 7 bases between the two ends. CDR3 loop: CSVEAGDSYEQYF. The CDR3 region has the DNA TGCAGCGTTGAAGCAGGGGACTCCTACGAGCAGTACTTC.

This clone was picked up a small number of times. The chain couples TRBV19 to TRBJ2-7, with 9 bases matching TRBD1. With V trimmed by 3 bases and J by 5 bases, 5 bases remained unmatched. Looked up from germline, CDR1 is LNHDA and CDR2 is SQIVND (reference sequence). The CDR3 runs 14 residues. The CDR3 here is CASSMRDRVNEQYF. As DNA, the CDR3 is TGTGCCAGTAGTATGCGGGACAGGGTAAACGAGCAGTACTTC.

The chain carries TRBV4-1 and TRBJ2-7; 9 bases line up with TRBD1. The CDR3 extends over 15 amino acids. Germline loops: CDR1 MGHRA, CDR2 YSYEKL. Trimming removed 1 base from V and 3 bases from J; junction bases left unmatched: 4. CDR3 coding DNA: TGCGCCAGCAGCCAAGGCACAGGGGGCTACTACGAGCAGTACTTC. Translated, it gives CASSQGTGGYYEQYF.

The V call is TRBV9, the J call TRBJ2-7; no firm D call. This CDR3 is built from 14 residues. The V end was cut by 4 bases, the J end by 1 base, with 12 bases between. Germline CDR1 is SGDLS and CDR2 is YYNGEE. DNA for the CDR3: TGTGCCAGCAGCCCCTTGGCTGCTTCCTACGAGCAGTACTTC. Amino acids: CASSPLAASYEQYF. The complete variable domain, with remaining parts taken from reference TRBV9 and TRBJ2-7, reads DSGVTQTPKHLITATGQRVTLRCSPRSGDLSVYWYQQSLDQGLQFLIQYYNGEERAKGNILERFSAQQFPDLHSELNLSSLELGDSALYFCASSPLAASYEQYFGPGTRLTVT.

This clone has just a few counts. This sequence joins TRBV29-1 and TRBJ2-1; D is tentatively TRBD1 or TRBD2 (5 bases each). Germline V gene sequence: CDR1 SQVTM, CDR2 ANQGSEA. V lost 7 bases and J 0 bases, leaving 13 bases between the germline ends. The CDR3 sequence is 14 residues long. The CDR3 sequence: CSGGTRSSYNEQFF. The CDR3 nucleotides read TGCAGCGGGGGGACCCGAAGCTCCTACAATGAGCAGTTCTTC.

The V call is TRBV4-2, the J call TRBJ1-1, with D maybe TRBD1 (6 bases). Trimming took 6 bases from V and 1 from J, leaving 12 bases between them. Germline V lookup: CDR1 LGHNA, CDR2 YNFKEQ. The CDR3 is 14 residues long. The CDR3 sequence: CASRSGGTNTEAFF. The CDR3 region has the DNA TGTGCCAGCAGATCGGGGGGCACGAACACTGAAGCTTTCTTT.

The J gene is TRBJ1-1, the V gene TRBV2, with D tentatively TRBD1 (5 bases). This CDR3 is 14 amino acids long. The V end lost 1 base, the J end lost 3 bases, and 9 bases lay between the germline ends. CDR1 SNHLY and CDR2 FYNNEI come from the germline V gene. The chain's CDR3 is CASSEVGTYTEAFF. As DNA, the CDR3 is TGTGCCAGCAGTGAAGTCGGGACCTACACTGAAGCTTTCTTT.

The chain joins TRBV27 to TRBJ2-3, with D unclear. V was shortened by 6 bases and J by 1 base, with 11 bases between the two germline ends. The CDR3 runs to 14 residues. Per germline, CDR1 MNHEY and CDR2 SMNVEV (reference sequence). The CDR3: CASRWGYGTDTQYF. DNA of the CDR3: TGTGCCAGCAGGTGGGGATACGGCACAGATACGCAGTATTTT.

This clone was seen many times. Additional DNA sequences in this sample encode the identical CDR3. The chain employs TRBV11-2 and TRBJ1-2; TRBD1 might be the D (5 bases). The length of the CDR3 is 13 residues. V gave up 1 base and J gave up 6 bases, with 9 bases separating them. Germline lookup yields CDR1 SGHAT and CDR2 FQNNGV. This chain's CDR3 is CASSLGGLDGYTF. Written as DNA, the CDR3 is TGTGCCAGCAGCTTAGGGGGCCTAGATGGCTACACCTTC. Full variable domain (remainder filled in from reference TRBV11-2 and TRBJ1-2): EAGVAQSPRYKIIEKRQSVAFWCNPISGHATLYWYQQILGQGPKLLIQFQNNGVVDDSQLPKDRFSAERLKGVDSTLKIQPAKLEDSAVYLCASSLGGLDGYTFGSGTRLTVV.

The rearrangement links TRBV19 to TRBJ2-7; 9 bases map to TRBD2. V trimming: 10 bases; J trimming: 7 bases; junction bases outside the gene matches: 8. The CDR3 is 12 amino acids. CDR1 is LNHDA and CDR2 is SQIVND in the germline V gene (reference sequence). The CDR3 DNA sequence: TGTGCCACCCGGACTAGCGTAGGAGAGCAGTACTTC. This encodes CATRTSVGEQYF.

The chain joins TRBV5-4 to TRBJ2-1, with 9 bases fitting TRBD2. V shed 5 bases, J shed 4 bases, and the junction held 10 bases outside the gene matches. In germline, CDR1 is SGHNT, CDR2 YYREEE (reference sequence). The CDR3 extends over 16 amino acids. CDR3 bases: TGTGCCAGCAGACGGGCGGGAGGGCCGGATTACAATGAGCAGTTCTTC. Amino acids: CASRRAGGPDYNEQFF.